Following are 31 T cell receptor beta chains from one sample sequenced in a study of T cell responses to AZD1222 COVID-19 vaccine (dated by TCRdb to the early 2020s). Libraries came from the immunoSEQ multiplex PCR assay. The clones in this table, taken by TCRdb from immuneACCESS, are in-frame only. Not every clone is retained; where verified, under half of the shortfall comes from an unresolved V gene, and the cause of the rest is unknown. This sample is represented by roughly 77,000 clones; roughly 90% of them were singletons. Jointly, the top ten make up around 4.9% of the sample. In the paper's terms, the time point label means: baseline before first vaccination. The specimen was peripheral blood, collected on day 0 of AZD1222 vaccination. The receptor set was obtained from an adult in good health.

The V call is TRBV30, the J call TRBJ2-7; TRBD1 is a possible D gene (5 bases). The ends were cut back, 2 bases at V and 3 bases at J, with 17 bases in the middle. Germline loops: CDR1 GTSNPN, CDR2 SVGIG (reference sequence). The CDR3 length is 15 residues. CDR3 sequence reads: CAWSLPSTALYEQYF. DNA of the CDR3: TGTGCCTGGAGTTTACCCTCGACAGCTCTCTACGAGCAGTACTTC.

This clone appeared a single time. This rearrangement joins TRBV5-1 to TRBJ1-3; D uncertain. CDR1 SGHRS and CDR2 YFSETQ come from the germline V gene. Trimming removed 0 bases at V and 4 bases at J, with 8 bases between. The CDR3 contains 14 residues. The CDR3 region is CASSLVGRGNTIYF. CDR3 in DNA: TGCGCCAGCAGCTTGGTGGGTCGGGGAAACACCATATATTTT.

The J gene is TRBJ1-6, the V gene TRBV7-9, with 8 positions matching TRBD1. J gave up 7 bases and V 5 bases, and 10 bases lay outside the gene matches. Germline CDR1 SEHNR, CDR2 FQNEAQ (reference sequence). The CDR3 is 16 amino acids. In DNA form, the CDR3 reads TGTGCCAGCAGCCAGACCTGGACAGGGCAGAATTCACCCCTCCACTTT. Translation: CASSQTWTGQNSPLHF.

The CDR3 here is CSVEDVGEAFF. CDR3 nucleotides: TGCAGCGTTGAAGACGTCGGAGAAGCTTTCTTT. This sequence joins TRBV29-1 and TRBJ1-1; D gene unclear. Germline assignment: CDR1 SQVTM and CDR2 ANQGSEA. CDR3 length equals 11 residues. The V gene lost 0 bases and the J gene lost 8 bases, with 7 bases spanning the gap.

The chain uses TRBV5-1 and TRBJ1-1; tentative D call: TRBD1 (5 bases). Germline-derived CDR1 and CDR2 are SGHRS and YFSETQ. This CDR3 spans 15 amino acids. V gave up 6 bases and J gave up 5 bases, with 20 bases separating them. The CDR3 DNA is TGCGCCAGCACCCGGGGGATCGGGTTGGGAACTGAAGCTTTCTTT. Amino acid sequence: CASTRGIGLGTEAFF.

CDR3 bases: TGTGCCAGCAGTTTTCCCACGGGCTTTGAAGCTTTCTTT. Amino acids: CASSFPTGFEAFF. The chain has TRBV12-3 or TRBV12-4 and TRBJ1-1, with no clear D. V was pared by 3 bases and J by 7 bases, with 12 bases between. This CDR3 has 13 amino acids.

V usage is TRBV5-8 and J usage is TRBJ1-3; no definite D call. V lost 0 bases, J lost 0 bases, and 10 bases lay in between. The germline gives CDR1 SGHTS, CDR2 YDEGEE. This CDR3 contains 16 residues. The CDR3 DNA is TGTGCCAGCAGCTTGGCCGGAGTCTCCTCTGGAAACACCATATATTTT. Protein: CASSLAGVSSGNTIYF.

The chain has TRBV7-2 and TRBJ1-4; a weak D match, TRBD1 (6 bases). CDR1 and CDR2 (germline): SGHTA, FQGNSA. Trimming left V 4 bases short and J 8 bases short, with 20 bases between. The CDR3 is 16 amino acids. The CDR3 nucleotides are TGTGCCAGCAGCTCCGGGACACCCGGTACGGGGGAAAAACTGTTTTTT. Its protein product is CASSSGTPGTGEKLFF.

This rearrangement joins TRBV18 to TRBJ1-1; 7 nucleotides agree with TRBD1. Looked up from germline, CDR1 is KGHSH and CDR2 is LQKENI. V trimming: 1 base; J trimming: 4 bases; junction bases outside the gene matches: 6. This CDR3 comprises 15 residues. The CDR3 DNA is TGTGCCAGCTCACCACAGGGGGCGCCGAGCACTGAAGCTTTCTTT. This gives the protein CASSPQGAPSTEAFF.

This clone showed up just once. The chain recombines TRBV3-1 (or the pseudogene TRBV3-2) with TRBJ1-4; D perhaps matches TRBD1 (6 bases). The CDR3 covers 14 residues. Germline V gives CDR1 LGHDT, CDR2 YNNKEL (reference sequence). V lost 4 bases and J lost 4, with 10 bases in between. CDR3 amino acids: CASSLRTDNEKLFF. The CDR3 DNA reads as TGTGCCAGCAGCCTCCGGACAGATAATGAAAAACTGTTTTTT.

The J gene is TRBJ1-2, the V gene TRBV5-1; TRBD1 is a possible D gene (6 bases). In germline, CDR1 is SGHRS, CDR2 YFSETQ. V lost 4 bases and J lost 6, with 19 bases in between. The CDR3 length is 15 residues. CDR3 loop: CASSPALQGVNGYTF. As DNA, the CDR3 is TGCGCCAGCAGCCCCGCCTTACAGGGAGTCAATGGCTACACCTTC.

This chain connects TRBV10-1 to TRBJ1-1, with D possibly being TRBD1 (5 bases). CDR1 is WNHNN and CDR2 is SYGVQD in the germline V gene (reference sequence). Trimming shortened V by 2 bases and J by 8 bases, and 12 bases separated the two germline ends. This CDR3 is built from 13 residues. The CDR3 DNA is TGCGCCAGCAGTGAGGGGGGTACTAGGGAAGCTTTCTTT. Amino acids: CASSEGGTREAFF.

The chain employs TRBV5-1 and TRBJ2-7; 7 bases are a match to TRBD1. The CDR3 runs 16 residues. The V segment lost 4 bases and the J segment 0 bases; nucleotides outside the gene matches: 10. Germline assignment: CDR1 SGHRS and CDR2 YFSETQ. The DNA of the CDR3 is TGCGCCAGCAGCCGAGGGACAGTCCAATACTCCTACGAGCAGTACTTC. Its translation is CASSRGTVQYSYEQYF.

The rearrangement joins TRBV30 to TRBJ1-6; 8 bases map to TRBD1. The CDR3 is made up of 12 amino acids. The J segment lost 18 bases and the V segment lost 0 bases, leaving 7 bases of the junction unmatched. Germline loops: CDR1 GTSNPN, CDR2 SVGIG (reference sequence). The CDR3 DNA sequence: TGTGCCTGGAGTGTGGCCCGGGACAGGCCCCACTTT. This translates into CAWSVARDRPHF.

The chain has TRBV2 and TRBJ1-6; the D gene is possibly TRBD1 (5 bases). Germline V gives CDR1 SNHLY, CDR2 FYNNEI. There are 13 residues in the CDR3. V was cut by 5 bases and J by 3 bases, with 5 bases left in between. CDR3 sequence (DNA): TGTGCCAGCAGTCAGGGCTATAATTCACCCCTCCACTTT. It specifies CASSQGYNSPLHF.

This clone was found once. The chain couples TRBV7-9 to TRBJ1-2, with 8 bases matching TRBD1. Germline assignment: CDR1 SEHNR and CDR2 FQNEAQ (reference sequence). The CDR3 length is 12 residues. Unmatched junction bases numbered 2, after V lost 7 bases and J lost 4 bases. The CDR3 here is CASNRGVYGYTF. CDR3 bases: TGTGCCAGCAACAGGGGGGTCTATGGCTACACCTTC.

The CDR3 spells CATSLGGVSTDTQYF. For the CDR3, the DNA is TGTGCCACCAGTCTGGGGGGGGTGAGCACAGATACGCAGTATTTT. The chain employs TRBV24-1 and TRBJ2-3; 7 bases are shared with TRBD2. CDR3 length: 15 residues. Germline V CDR1 and CDR2: KGHDR, SFDVKD. The J segment lost 0 bases and the V segment lost 6 bases, leaving 5 bases of the junction unmatched.

This rearrangement joins TRBV7-8 to TRBJ1-6; tentatively, D is TRBD1 (6 bases). The CDR3 is 16 amino acids. Germline CDR1 SGHVS, CDR2 FQNEAQ. V dropped 2 bases and J dropped 6 bases, with 14 bases sitting between them. This chain's CDR3 is CASSLYLGAINSPLHF. The DNA for the CDR3 is TGTGCCAGCAGCTTATATCTGGGGGCTATTAATTCACCCCTCCACTTT.

This chain connects TRBV3-1 (or the pseudogene TRBV3-2) to TRBJ2-1; 8 nucleotides agree with TRBD2. The CDR3 loop spans 14 amino acids. The junction had 8 bases not matched to a gene; V was cut back by 4 bases and J by 9 bases. Germline assignment: CDR1 LGHDT and CDR2 YNNKEL (reference sequence). CDR3 loop: CASSLVRGGLEQFF. CDR3 sequence (DNA): TGTGCCAGCAGCCTCGTTCGGGGGGGGCTTGAGCAGTTCTTC.

V and J are TRBV5-1 and TRBJ1-2; the match to TRBD1 covers 8 bases. Trimming at V came to 0 bases and at J to 4 bases, leaving 2 bases not matched to a gene. Germline V gene sequence: CDR1 SGHRS, CDR2 YFSETQ. The CDR3 covers 14 residues. Here the CDR3 DNA reads TGCGCCAGCAGCTTGGACGGACAGGGCTATGGCTACACCTTC. Translating it yields CASSLDGQGYGYTF.

The genes are TRBV29-1 and TRBJ1-1; D ambiguous. Trimming shortened V by 4 bases and J by 2 bases, and 11 bases separated the two germline ends. Germline V gives CDR1 SQVTM, CDR2 ANQGSEA. The CDR3 is 13 residues long. The DNA for the CDR3 is TGCAGCGTTGGACGGGTGCTTAACACTGAAGCTTTCTTT. This encodes CSVGRVLNTEAFF.

The gene calls are TRBV19 and TRBJ1-5, with D maybe TRBD1 (6 bases). Germline V gene lookup returns CDR1 LNHDA and CDR2 SQIVND (reference sequence). The CDR3 spans 16 residues. The V end lost 3 bases, the J end lost 4 bases, and 16 bases lay between the germline ends. The CDR3, as DNA: TGTGCCAGTAGTATTCATGACAGGCTTCCAAATCAGCCCCAGCATTTT. Translating gives CASSIHDRLPNQPQHF. The variable domain in full, completed from reference TRBV19 and TRBJ1-5, reads DGGITQSPKYLFRKEGQNVTLSCEQNLNHDAMYWYRQDPGQGLRLIYYSQIVNDFQKGDIAEGYSVSREKKESFPLTVTSAQKNPTAFYLCASSIHDRLPNQPQHFGDGTRLSIL.

V is TRBV5-4 and J is TRBJ1-4, with 8 bases aligning to TRBD1. V shed 4 bases, J shed 3 bases, and the junction held 2 bases outside the gene matches. The length of the CDR3 is 14 residues. CDR1 and CDR2 (germline): SGHNT, YYREEE (reference sequence). CDR3 bases: TGTGCCAGCAGCCTACAGGGGGCTAATGAAAAACTGTTTTTT. It encodes CASSLQGANEKLFF.

V usage is TRBV19 and J usage is TRBJ1-4; 8 bases line up with TRBD1. Per germline, CDR1 LNHDA and CDR2 SQIVND (reference sequence). V lost 4 bases and J lost 5; bases outside the gene matches: 6. The CDR3 has 15 residues. CDR3 region: CASSTTGTGNEKLFF. CDR3 sequence (DNA): TGTGCCAGTAGTACGACCGGGACAGGAAATGAAAAACTGTTTTTT.

V gene TRBV3-1 (or the pseudogene TRBV3-2) combines with J gene TRBJ2-2; maybe TRBD2 (5 bases). Per germline, CDR1 LGHDT and CDR2 YNNKEL (reference sequence). This CDR3 has 12 amino acids. V was clipped by 10 bases and J by 3 bases, with 9 bases between them. The CDR3 is CAIADYTGELFF. The CDR3 coding sequence is TGTGCCATTGCGGACTACACCGGGGAGCTGTTTTTT.

The genes are TRBV7-8 and TRBJ2-7; tentatively, D is TRBD1 or TRBD2 (6 bases each). The CDR3 totals 14 residues. Germline V CDR1 and CDR2: SGHVS, FQNEAQ. V was clipped by 3 bases and J by 5 bases, with 14 bases between them. DNA of the CDR3: TGTGCCAGCAGCTTCGGGGGCTTTAGGGACGAGCAGTACTTC. It is translated as CASSFGGFRDEQYF.

A note on this clone: This likely stems from a read error, as it lies one base from a far larger clone. The chain couples TRBV5-5 to TRBJ1-1; 8 nucleotides line up with TRBD1. Germline lookup yields CDR1 SGHKS and CDR2 YYEKEE (reference sequence). The CDR3 spans 13 residues. J gave up 5 bases and V 4 bases, and 4 bases lay outside the gene matches. This chain's CDR3 is CASSRDRGTEAFF. DNA of the CDR3: TGTGCCAGCAGCCGAGACAGGGGTACTGAAGCTTTCTTT.

The chain is built from TRBV30 and TRBJ2-1; TRBD1 agrees at 12 bases. J lost 9 bases, V lost 0 bases, and 6 bases had no gene match. The CDR3 length is 15 residues. Per the germline V gene, CDR1 is GTSNPN and CDR2 is SVGIG (reference sequence). As DNA, the CDR3 is TGTGCCTGGAGTGTCGGGGACAGGGGGCTTGGTGAGCAGTTCTTC. Its protein product is CAWSVGDRGLGEQFF.

This clone was detected only a few times. This chain uses TRBV5-8 with TRBJ1-4; TRBD1 matches at 10 bases. The V segment lost 4 bases and the J segment 8 bases; nucleotides outside the gene matches: 8. This CDR3 comprises 15 residues. Germline V lookup: CDR1 SGHTS, CDR2 YDEGEE. CDR3 loop: CASSSGDRGWEKLFF. Written as DNA, the CDR3 is TGTGCCAGCAGCAGCGGGGACAGGGGCTGGGAAAAACTGTTTTTT. Drawing the rest from reference TRBV5-8 and TRBJ1-4, the complete variable domain is EAGVTQSPTHLIKTRGQQATLRCSPISGHTSVYWYQQALGLGLQFLLWYDEGEERNRGNFPPRFSGRQFPNYSSELNVNALELEDSALYLCASSSGDRGWEKLFFGSGTQLSVL.

The rearrangement joins TRBV28 to TRBJ1-2; D remains ambiguous. CDR1 and CDR2 (germline): MDHEN, SYDVKM. Trimming removed 3 bases at V and 4 bases at J, with 6 bases between. The CDR3 is made up of 12 amino acids. DNA of the CDR3: TGTGCCAGCAGTTTCCGAGGCTATGGCTACACCTTC. This translates into CASSFRGYGYTF.

The genes are TRBV5-1 and TRBJ2-1; TRBD2 aligns across 9 bases. This CDR3 is built from 14 residues. V lost 5 bases and J lost 7; bases outside the gene matches: 7. CDR1 and CDR2 from the germline V gene are SGHRS and YFSETQ. The CDR3 sequence is CASRASGKGNEQFF. The CDR3 DNA is TGCGCCAGCAGAGCTAGCGGGAAGGGTAATGAGCAGTTCTTC.